This TCR beta chain was sequenced for a study of T cells in Graves' hyperthyroidism and ophthalmopathy. Template material for amplifying TCR beta CDR3 regions consisted of RNA transcripts. In the first-round RT-PCR of the TCR CDR3, the HTBI primer set was used. TCRdb independently ran MiXCR on the multiplex PCR reads; one entry per CDR3 protein. The top ten clones hold roughly 49% of a sample with about 480,000 distinct CDR3 sequences, less than 25% of them seen once. About this clonotype: Antigen specificity is unknown.

Study observations and caveats: Ophthalmopathy onset followed model prediction by a median around 6.6 months. Most thyroid clonotypes that were expanded above 0.001 also turned up in blood.

The CDR3 spans 15 residues. Germline CDR1 SEHNR, CDR2 FQNEAQ (reference sequence). The J segment lost 5 bases and the V segment lost 3 bases, leaving 7 bases of the junction unmatched. Inclusion characteristics of ophthalmopathy patients comprised a Clinical Activity Score of at least 3, a NOSPECS grade of at least 4, and duration under 3 months. Extraction of PBMCs used roughly 9.6 ml of fresh peripheral blood. Material: blood. The chain carries TRBV7-9 and TRBJ2-1; TRBD1 matches 7 bases. This sequence originates from a woman between 70 and 85 years old with Graves' ophthalmopathy. In DNA form, the CDR3 reads TGTGCCAGCAGCTTCACCGGGACAGAGAACAATGAGCAGTTCTTC. Translating gives CASSFTGTENNEQFF.